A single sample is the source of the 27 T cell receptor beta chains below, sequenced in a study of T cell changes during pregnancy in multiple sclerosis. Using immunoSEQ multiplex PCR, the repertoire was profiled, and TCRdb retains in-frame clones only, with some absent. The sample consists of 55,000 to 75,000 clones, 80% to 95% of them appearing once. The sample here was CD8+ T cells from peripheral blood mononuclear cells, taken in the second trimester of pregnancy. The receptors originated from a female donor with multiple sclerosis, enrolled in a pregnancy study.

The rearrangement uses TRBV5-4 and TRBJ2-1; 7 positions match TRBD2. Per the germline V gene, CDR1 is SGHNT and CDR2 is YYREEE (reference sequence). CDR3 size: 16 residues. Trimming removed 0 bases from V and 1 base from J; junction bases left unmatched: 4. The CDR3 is CASSLEVSGSYNEQFF. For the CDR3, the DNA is TGTGCCAGCAGCTTGGAGGTTAGCGGGTCCTACAATGAGCAGTTCTTC.

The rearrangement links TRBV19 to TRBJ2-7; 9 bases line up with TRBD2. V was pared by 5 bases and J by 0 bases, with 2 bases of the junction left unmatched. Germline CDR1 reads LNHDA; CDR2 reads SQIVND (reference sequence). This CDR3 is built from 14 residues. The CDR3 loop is CASSHSGSSYEQYF. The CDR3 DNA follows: TGTGCCAGTAGTCATAGCGGGAGCTCCTACGAGCAGTACTTC.

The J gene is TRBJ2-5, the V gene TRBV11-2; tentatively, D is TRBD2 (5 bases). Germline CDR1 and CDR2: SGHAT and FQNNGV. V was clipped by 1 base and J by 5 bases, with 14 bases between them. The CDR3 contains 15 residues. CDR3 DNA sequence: TGTGCCAGCAGCTTAGTAACTAGTGAATGGGAGACCCAGTACTTC. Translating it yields CASSLVTSEWETQYF.

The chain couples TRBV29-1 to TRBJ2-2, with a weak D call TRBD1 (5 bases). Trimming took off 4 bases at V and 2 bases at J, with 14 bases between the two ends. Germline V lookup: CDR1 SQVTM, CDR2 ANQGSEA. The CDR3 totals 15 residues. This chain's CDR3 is CSVGRAGINTGELFF. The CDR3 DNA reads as TGCAGCGTTGGAAGGGCAGGGATTAACACCGGGGAGCTGTTTTTT.

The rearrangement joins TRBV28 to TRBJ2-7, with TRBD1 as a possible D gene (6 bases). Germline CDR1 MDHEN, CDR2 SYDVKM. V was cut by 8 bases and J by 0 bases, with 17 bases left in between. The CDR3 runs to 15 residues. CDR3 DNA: TGTGCCAGCTCCTCCGACAGGCTAGTCTCCTACGAGCAGTACTTC. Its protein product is CASSSDRLVSYEQYF.

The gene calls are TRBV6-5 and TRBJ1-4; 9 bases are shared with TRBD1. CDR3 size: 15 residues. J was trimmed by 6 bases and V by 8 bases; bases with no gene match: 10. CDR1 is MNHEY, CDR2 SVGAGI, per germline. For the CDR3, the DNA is TGTGCCAGCCTCTACCCGGGACAGGGTTATGAAAAACTGTTTTTT. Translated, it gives CASLYPGQGYEKLFF.

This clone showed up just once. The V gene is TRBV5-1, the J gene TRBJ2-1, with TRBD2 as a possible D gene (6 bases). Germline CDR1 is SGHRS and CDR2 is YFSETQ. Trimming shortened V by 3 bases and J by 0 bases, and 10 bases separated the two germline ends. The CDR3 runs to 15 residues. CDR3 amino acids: CASSSWRDSYNEQFF. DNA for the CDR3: TGCGCCAGCAGCTCGTGGCGGGACTCCTACAATGAGCAGTTCTTC.

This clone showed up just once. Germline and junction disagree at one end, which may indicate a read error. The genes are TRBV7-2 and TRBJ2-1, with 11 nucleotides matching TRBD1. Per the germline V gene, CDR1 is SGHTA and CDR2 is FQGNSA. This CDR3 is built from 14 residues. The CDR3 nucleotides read TGTGCCAGCAGCTCCTGGGACAGGGGGAATGGGCAGTTCTTC. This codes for CASSSWDRGNGQFF.

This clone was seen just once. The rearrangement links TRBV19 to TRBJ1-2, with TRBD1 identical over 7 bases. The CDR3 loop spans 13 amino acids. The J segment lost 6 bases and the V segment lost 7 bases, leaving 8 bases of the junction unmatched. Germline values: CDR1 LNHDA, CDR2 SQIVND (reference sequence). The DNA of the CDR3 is TGTGCCAGTACCCCTGGCAGGGGGAATGGCTACACCTTC. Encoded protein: CASTPGRGNGYTF.

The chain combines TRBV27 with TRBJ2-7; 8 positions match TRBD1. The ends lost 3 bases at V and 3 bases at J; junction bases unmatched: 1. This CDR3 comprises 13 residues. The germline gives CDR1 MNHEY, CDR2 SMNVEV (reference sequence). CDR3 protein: CASSLGQDYEQYF. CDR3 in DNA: TGTGCCAGCAGTTTGGGACAGGACTACGAGCAGTACTTC.

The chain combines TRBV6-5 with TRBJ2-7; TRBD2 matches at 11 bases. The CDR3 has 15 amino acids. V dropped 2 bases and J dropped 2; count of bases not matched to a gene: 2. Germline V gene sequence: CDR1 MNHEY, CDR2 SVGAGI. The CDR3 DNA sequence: TGTGCCAGCAGTTACGGTAGCGGGAGGGCCTACGAGCAGTACTTC. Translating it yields CASSYGSGRAYEQYF.

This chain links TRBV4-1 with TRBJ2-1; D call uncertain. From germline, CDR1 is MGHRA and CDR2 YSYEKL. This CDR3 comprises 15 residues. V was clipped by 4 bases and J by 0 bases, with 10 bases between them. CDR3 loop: CASSLRSTSYNEQFF. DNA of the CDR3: TGCGCCAGCAGCCTGCGGTCCACCTCCTACAATGAGCAGTTCTTC.

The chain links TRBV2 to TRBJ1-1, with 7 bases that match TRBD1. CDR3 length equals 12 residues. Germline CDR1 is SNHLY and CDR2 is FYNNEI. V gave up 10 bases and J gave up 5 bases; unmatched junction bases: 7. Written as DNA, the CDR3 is TGTGCCACCCAGGGGGGATGGACTGAAGCTTTCTTT. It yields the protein CATQGGWTEAFF.

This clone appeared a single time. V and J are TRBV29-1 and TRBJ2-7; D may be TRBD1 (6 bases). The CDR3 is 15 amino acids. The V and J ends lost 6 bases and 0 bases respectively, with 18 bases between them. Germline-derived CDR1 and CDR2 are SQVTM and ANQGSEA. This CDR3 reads CSVLGDIGLSYEQYF. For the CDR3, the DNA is TGCAGCGTCCTCGGGGACATTGGTCTCTCCTACGAGCAGTACTTC.

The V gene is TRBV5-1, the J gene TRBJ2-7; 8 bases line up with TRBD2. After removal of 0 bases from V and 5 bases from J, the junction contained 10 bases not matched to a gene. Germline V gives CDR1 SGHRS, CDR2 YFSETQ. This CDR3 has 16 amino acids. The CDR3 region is CASSLGQREIQHEQYF. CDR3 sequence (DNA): TGCGCCAGCAGCTTGGGCCAGCGGGAGATTCAGCACGAGCAGTACTTC.

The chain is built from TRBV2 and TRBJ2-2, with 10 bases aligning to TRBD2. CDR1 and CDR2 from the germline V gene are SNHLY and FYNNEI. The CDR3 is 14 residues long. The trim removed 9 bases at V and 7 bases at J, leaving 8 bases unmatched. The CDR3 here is CARSSGSGGGELFF. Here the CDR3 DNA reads TGTGCCAGATCTAGCGGGAGCGGGGGCGGGGAGCTGTTTTTT.

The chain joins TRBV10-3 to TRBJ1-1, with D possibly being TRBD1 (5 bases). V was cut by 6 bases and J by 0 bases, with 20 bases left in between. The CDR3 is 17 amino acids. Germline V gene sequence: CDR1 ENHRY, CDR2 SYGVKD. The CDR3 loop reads CAIRMGGAGSMNTEAFF. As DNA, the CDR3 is TGTGCCATCAGGATGGGAGGGGCGGGCTCGATGAACACTGAAGCTTTCTTT.

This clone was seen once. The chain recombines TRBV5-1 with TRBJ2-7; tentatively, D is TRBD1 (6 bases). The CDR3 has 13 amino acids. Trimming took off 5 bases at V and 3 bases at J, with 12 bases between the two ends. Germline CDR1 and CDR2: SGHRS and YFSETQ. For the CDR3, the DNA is TGCGCCAGCAGTCCCGGACAGTACTACGAGCAGTACTTC. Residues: CASSPGQYYEQYF.

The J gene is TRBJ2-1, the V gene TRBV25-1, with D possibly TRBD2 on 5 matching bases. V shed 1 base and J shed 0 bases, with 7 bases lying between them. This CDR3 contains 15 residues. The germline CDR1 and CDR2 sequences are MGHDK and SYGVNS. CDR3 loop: CASSELGSSYNEQFF. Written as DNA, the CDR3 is TGTGCCAGCAGTGAATTGGGGAGCTCCTACAATGAGCAGTTCTTC.

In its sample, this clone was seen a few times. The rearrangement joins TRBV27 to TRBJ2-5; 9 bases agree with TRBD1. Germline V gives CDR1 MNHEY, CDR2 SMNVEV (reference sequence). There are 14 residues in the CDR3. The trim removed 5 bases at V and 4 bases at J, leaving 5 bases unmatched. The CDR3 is CASSLGTGRETQYF. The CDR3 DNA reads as TGTGCCAGCAGTCTAGGGACAGGGCGAGAGACCCAGTACTTC.

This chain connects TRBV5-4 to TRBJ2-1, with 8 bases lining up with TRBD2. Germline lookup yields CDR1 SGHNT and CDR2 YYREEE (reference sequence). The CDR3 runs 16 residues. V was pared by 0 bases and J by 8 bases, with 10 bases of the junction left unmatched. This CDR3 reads CASSLDGREGSDEQFF. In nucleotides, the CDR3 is TGTGCCAGCAGCTTGGATGGACGGGAGGGATCGGATGAGCAGTTCTTC.

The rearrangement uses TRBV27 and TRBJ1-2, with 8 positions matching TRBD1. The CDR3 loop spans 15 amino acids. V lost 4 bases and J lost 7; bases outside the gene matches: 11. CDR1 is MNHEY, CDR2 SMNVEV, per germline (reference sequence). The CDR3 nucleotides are TGTGCCAGCAGTTCTTCAGGGGGCCGTCCCGGTGGCTACACCTTC. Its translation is CASSSSGGRPGGYTF.

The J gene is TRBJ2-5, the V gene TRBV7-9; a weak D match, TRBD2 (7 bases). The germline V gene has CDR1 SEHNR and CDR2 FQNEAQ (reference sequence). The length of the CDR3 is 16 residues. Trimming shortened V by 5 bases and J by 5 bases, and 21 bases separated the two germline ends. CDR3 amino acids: CASSPLGGGSRETQYF. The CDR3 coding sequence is TGTGCCAGCAGCCCGCTGGGGGGCGGGAGCCGGGAGACCCAGTACTTC.

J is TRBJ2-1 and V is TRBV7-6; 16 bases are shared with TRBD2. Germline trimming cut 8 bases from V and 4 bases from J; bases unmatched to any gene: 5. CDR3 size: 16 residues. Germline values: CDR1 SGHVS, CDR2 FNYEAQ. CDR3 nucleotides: TGTGCCAGCGCACTGGGACTAGCGGGAGGGTACAATGAGCAGTTCTTC. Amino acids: CASALGLAGGYNEQFF.

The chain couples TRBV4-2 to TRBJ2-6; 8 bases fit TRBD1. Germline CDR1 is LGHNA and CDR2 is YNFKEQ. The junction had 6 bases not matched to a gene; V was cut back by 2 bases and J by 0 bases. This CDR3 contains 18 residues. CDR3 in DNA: TGTGCCAGCAGCCAATGGCAGGGGGCTTTCTCTGGGGCCAACGTCCTGACTTTC. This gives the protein CASSQWQGAFSGANVLTF.

The CDR3 DNA reads as TGTGCCAGCAGTCACAGGGGATCTGGAAACACCATATATTTT. This translates into CASSHRGSGNTIYF. This chain links TRBV14 with TRBJ1-3, with TRBD1 identical over 7 bases. V lost 6 bases to trimming and J lost 1 base; unmatched junction nucleotides: 3. This CDR3 comprises 14 residues. Germline V gives CDR1 SGHDN, CDR2 FVKESK.

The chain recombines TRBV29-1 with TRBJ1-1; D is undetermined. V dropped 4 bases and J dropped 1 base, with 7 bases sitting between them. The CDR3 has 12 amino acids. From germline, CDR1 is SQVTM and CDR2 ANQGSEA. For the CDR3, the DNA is TGCAGCGTTGCCCCGGGGAACACTGAAGCTTTCTTT. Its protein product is CSVAPGNTEAFF.